The sequence of this T cell receptor beta chain was determined in a study of blood T cell repertoires in COVID-19. Study background: T cells, B-cell-depleted T cells, or PBMCs provided the cDNA or gDNA that served as material.

V dropped 7 bases and J dropped 6 bases, with 18 bases sitting between them. In germline, CDR1 is SGHVS, CDR2 FQNEAQ. The CDR3 extends over 14 amino acids. Original analysis: By means of reference gene primer amplification, nucleated cell counts were estimated. Sequencing used immunoSEQ multiplex PCR; TCRdb keeps in-frame clones, though not all of them. The V and J calls and clone size come from that table; D and trimming were worked out from the DNA. The sample contains tens of thousands of clones, approximately 87% of which appear only once. What was sequenced was peripheral blood. The receptor was derived from a human donor with acute or convalescent COVID-19. The donor label of this sample is uncertain. This chain joins TRBV7-8 and TRBJ2-5; TRBD1 is a possible D gene (5 bases). The CDR3: CASTPLGHMKTQYF. The CDR3, as DNA: TGTGCCAGCACCCCCCTAGGACATATGAAGACCCAGTACTTC.